One sample yielded the 18 T cell receptor beta chains listed below, sequenced in a study of blood T cell repertoires in COVID-19. Repertoires were generated with immunoSEQ multiplex PCR, while TCRdb's copy carries only in-frame clones and drops some. This sample carries 250,000 to 400,000 clones, around nine tenths of them seen once, and the ten largest clones take approximately 5%. The specimen was PBMCs or T cells enriched from blood (not recorded which). The origin of the receptors is a man aged 55 to 70 who had recovered from COVID-19.

V is TRBV21-1 and J is TRBJ2-5; no check of the table's D call, TRBD1, against the DNA was made. TRBV21-1 is a pseudogene locus. The length of the CDR3 is 13 residues. CDR3 sequence: CASSKFRQETQYF. The DNA of the CDR3 is TGTGCCAGCAGCAAATTCAGGCAAGAGACCCAGTACTTC.

The V call is TRBV9, the J call TRBJ2-5, with TRBD2 as a possible D gene (6 bases). V was shortened by 0 bases and J by 5 bases, with 20 bases between the two germline ends. From germline, CDR1 is SGDLS and CDR2 YYNGEE. The CDR3 totals 17 residues. In DNA form, the CDR3 reads TGTGCCAGCAGCGTAGCGGATAGTCGGGGGTCTGGGGAGACCCAGTACTTC. Its translation is CASSVADSRGSGETQYF.

V usage is TRBV24-1 and J usage is TRBJ2-5; 9 bases match TRBD1. The CDR3 is 15 residues long. Trimming took 0 bases from V and 3 from J; bases not matched to a gene: 1. In germline, CDR1 is KGHDR, CDR2 SFDVKD. In DNA, the CDR3 is TGTGCCACCAGTGATTTGGGACAGGGGAAAGAGACCCAGTACTTC. It is translated as CATSDLGQGKETQYF.

This chain connects TRBV7-2 to TRBJ2-1, with D possibly being TRBD2 (5 bases). CDR1 SGHTA and CDR2 FQGNSA come from the germline V gene. The CDR3 covers 14 residues. Deletions cut 3 bases from V and 2 bases from J, with 8 bases between. CDR3 in DNA: TGTGCCAGCAGCTTGGACTTTGCCTACAATGAGCAGTTCTTC. This translates into CASSLDFAYNEQFF.

This clone was picked up one time. V is TRBV7-8 and J is TRBJ2-5; 7 nucleotides align to TRBD2. The germline V gene has CDR1 SGHVS and CDR2 FQNEAQ. The trim removed 5 bases at V and 1 base at J, leaving 7 bases unmatched. This CDR3 is built from 15 residues. The CDR3 bases are TGTGCCAGCAGCCGAGAGGGGAGGGGCCAAGAGACCCAGTACTTC. Its protein product is CASSREGRGQETQYF.

The V call is TRBV29-1, the J call TRBJ2-5; D is possibly TRBD2 (6 bases). Trimming took 5 bases from V and 2 from J, leaving 9 bases between them. The CDR3 is 12 amino acids. CDR1 and CDR2 from the germline V gene are SQVTM and ANQGSEA. Here the CDR3 DNA reads TGCAGCGTTTGGGGGACTCAAGAGACCCAGTACTTC. This sequence encodes CSVWGTQETQYF.

The V call is TRBV28, the J call TRBJ2-5; TRBD2 aligns across 10 bases. V gave up 5 bases and J gave up 0 bases; unmatched junction bases: 15. Germline V CDR1 and CDR2: MDHEN, SYDVKM. The CDR3 length is 19 residues. Written as DNA, the CDR3 is TGTGCCAGCAGTGCGCTCCTTAGCGGGAGGTTAGTTAACCAAGAGACCCAGTACTTC. Its translation: CASSALLSGRLVNQETQYF.

The V and J genes are TRBV4-2 and TRBJ1-5, with a weak D call TRBD1 (5 bases). Germline loops: CDR1 LGHNA, CDR2 YNFKEQ. This CDR3 comprises 15 residues. Trimming removed 1 base at V and 4 bases at J, with 11 bases between. CDR3 DNA sequence: TGTGCCAGCAGCCAAGGGCGGGGGGTTAATCAGCCCCAGCATTTT. Translating it yields CASSQGRGVNQPQHF.

V gene TRBV12-3 or TRBV12-4 combines with J gene TRBJ2-1, with 8 nucleotides matching TRBD2. The V segment lost 5 bases and the J segment 10 bases; nucleotides outside the gene matches: 4. The CDR3 is made up of 12 amino acids. CDR3 in DNA: TGTGCCAGCAGTCAACTAGCGGTCGAGCAGTTCTTC. Protein sequence: CASSQLAVEQFF.

This clone was detected only once. The chain has TRBV3-1 (or the pseudogene TRBV3-2) and TRBJ2-7; 12 bases fit TRBD2. The CDR3 consists of 15 residues. With 0 bases clipped from V and 3 bases from J, the junction kept 0 bases outside the gene matches. CDR1 LGHDT and CDR2 YNNKEL come from the germline V gene (reference sequence). CDR3: CASSQETSGSYEQYF. CDR3 DNA: TGTGCCAGCAGCCAAGAGACTAGCGGGAGCTACGAGCAGTACTTC.

This clone has just one count. The rearrangement links TRBV11-1 to TRBJ2-7, with 10 nucleotides matching TRBD2. This CDR3 region has 16 residues. V dropped 1 base and J dropped 3; count of bases not matched to a gene: 6. Germline loops: CDR1 SGHAT, CDR2 FQDESV (reference sequence). The CDR3 DNA reads as TGTGCCAGCAGCTTAGTTGGGACTAGCGTCTACTACGAGCAGTACTTC. This translates into CASSLVGTSVYYEQYF.

The chain couples TRBV3-1 (or the pseudogene TRBV3-2) to TRBJ2-7; D might be TRBD1 (5 bases). CDR1 and CDR2 (germline): LGHDT, YNNKEL (reference sequence). The V end was cut by 5 bases, the J end by 2 bases, with 13 bases between. This CDR3 is 14 amino acids long. CDR3 bases: TGTGCCAGCAGCTTCCAGGGCCGTGCCTACGAGCAGTACTTC. Its protein is CASSFQGRAYEQYF.

The CDR3 here is CASSLYEVAFF. The DNA for the CDR3 is TGTGCCAGCAGCTTATATGAGGTAGCTTTCTTT. The chain links TRBV7-9 to TRBJ1-1; D remains ambiguous. The CDR3 runs 11 residues. V was pared by 2 bases and J by 10 bases, with 8 bases between. CDR1 and CDR2 from the germline V gene are SEHNR and FQNEAQ (reference sequence).

The V and J genes are TRBV12-3 or TRBV12-4 and TRBJ2-5; unclear D gene. The CDR3 contains 11 residues. The ends were cut back, 6 bases at V and 2 bases at J, with 4 bases in the middle. As DNA, the CDR3 is TGTGCCAGCAGCTTGCAAGAGACCCAGTACTTC. Translated, it gives CASSLQETQYF.

The chain recombines TRBV24-1 with TRBJ2-1; 12 nucleotides line up with TRBD1. The V gene's germline CDR1 is KGHDR and CDR2 SFDVKD. The CDR3 runs 15 residues. V lost 1 base to trimming and J lost 11 bases; unmatched junction nucleotides: 5. The CDR3 spells CATSDFGTGGVKQFF. CDR3 coding DNA: TGTGCCACCAGTGATTTTGGGACAGGGGGCGTGAAGCAGTTCTTC.

The chain has TRBV29-1 and TRBJ2-1; 8 nucleotides agree with TRBD1. CDR3 length equals 15 residues. CDR1 is SQVTM and CDR2 is ANQGSEA in the germline V gene. V trimming: 6 bases; J trimming: 4 bases; junction bases outside the gene matches: 11. CDR3 loop: CSVNRGKRSYNEQFF. The CDR3 DNA reads TGCAGCGTAAACAGGGGGAAGAGGAGTTACAATGAGCAGTTCTTC.

V is TRBV12-3 or TRBV12-4 and J is TRBJ2-3; D is ambiguous. The germline V and J ends were trimmed by 4 bases and 4 bases, with 3 bases remaining between them. This CDR3 region has 11 residues. In DNA form, the CDR3 reads TGTGCCAGCAGTTACTCAGATACGCAGTATTTT. Protein sequence: CASSYSDTQYF.

This clone was recorded only once. The rearrangement links TRBV28 to TRBJ1-1, with D perhaps matching TRBD1 (5 bases). The V gene lost 4 bases and the J gene lost 0 bases, with 15 bases spanning the gap. This CDR3 comprises 16 residues. Germline CDR1 reads MDHEN; CDR2 reads SYDVKM. CDR3 nucleotide sequence: TGTGCCAGCAGTTCTCCGGGTCTAGGGGTGAACACTGAAGCTTTCTTT. The encoded protein is CASSSPGLGVNTEAFF.